This T cell receptor beta chain originates from a study of shared clonotypes between healthy human individuals. With 5 bases clipped from V and 8 bases from J, the junction kept 4 bases outside the gene matches. This CDR3 is 12 amino acids long. Germline-derived CDR1 and CDR2 are MDHEN and SYDVKM. Naive CD45RA+ and memory CD45RA-negative subsets were split from CD4+ cells. Repertoires were generated with immunoSEQ multiplex PCR, while TCRdb's copy carries only in-frame clones and drops some. In the table there are 2.3 million or so clones, approximately 95% of which are singletons. This rearrangement joins TRBV28 to TRBJ1-2; TRBD1 matches at 8 bases. The receptor's source is a man between 18 and 35 years old in good health. Some clones in this sample may be carry-over from other donors' samples. The specimen sequenced was naive CD4+ T cells from PBMCs. Specified subset: CD45RA+ positively selected. The CDR3 bases are TGTGCCAGCAGTGACAGGGGTTGGGGCTACACCTTC. Its translation: CASSDRGWGYTF.